This TCR beta chain was identified during a study of blood T cell repertoires in COVID-19. Study background: The samples span acute and convalescent COVID-19 from the United States, Italy and Spain. In each case, the material was cDNA or gDNA derived from T cells, B-cell-depleted T cells, or PBMCs.

CDR3 length equals 13 residues. With 2 bases removed from V and 3 bases from J, the gap between germline ends came to 7 bases. Methods used by the authors: Amplification of reference gene primers provided the estimated nucleated cell counts. The table came from immunoSEQ multiplex PCR; TCRdb's copy has only in-frame clones and leaves some out. That table supplies the V and J calls and clone size; D and trimming were determined from the DNA. The profile shows about 71,000 clones, 75% to 95% of them singletons. This clone was counted a few times. The V gene is TRBV12-3 or TRBV12-4, the J gene TRBJ1-2; unclear D gene. The specimen sequenced was peripheral blood. The sequence was collected from a woman aged 18-29 years with acute or convalescent COVID-19. CDR3 bases: TGTGCCAGCAGTTTAATAGCCGACTATGGCTACACCTTC. It specifies CASSLIADYGYTF.